This entry lists 27 T cell receptor beta chains sequenced from one sample in a study of OX40 agonist ivuxolimab in advanced cancers. The table came from immunoSEQ multiplex PCR; TCRdb's copy has only in-frame clones and leaves some out. The table lists tens of thousands of clones, about 89% of them singletons. The sequencing here drew on CD4+ or CD8+ T cells sorted from blood, taken in a trial of the OX40 agonist ivuxolimab. The receptors originated from an adult with an advanced solid tumor such as melanoma, head and neck, liver or kidney cancer.

The V gene is TRBV5-6, the J gene TRBJ2-3; D remains unclear. The germline V gene encodes CDR1 SGHDT and CDR2 YYEEEE. V dropped 2 bases and J dropped 0 bases, with 13 bases sitting between them. CDR3 size: 16 residues. In nucleotides, the CDR3 is TGTGCCAGCAGCTTCGCCACAGACTCTAGCACAGATACGCAGTATTTT. Translation gives CASSFATDSSTDTQYF.

The CDR3 sequence is CASSTTSGLYNEQFF. Here the CDR3 DNA reads TGTGCCAGTAGTACAACTAGCGGGTTGTACAATGAGCAGTTCTTC. The chain employs TRBV19 and TRBJ2-1, with TRBD2 matching 9 bases. Germline V gives CDR1 LNHDA, CDR2 SQIVND (reference sequence). The CDR3 sequence is 15 residues long. V shed 4 bases, J shed 4 bases, and the junction held 5 bases outside the gene matches.

This chain links TRBV15 with TRBJ2-1, with 11 bases matching TRBD2. Germline CDR1 is LNHNV and CDR2 is YYDKDF (reference sequence). The CDR3 is 16 amino acids. V lost 7 bases, J lost 3 bases, and 8 bases stayed unmatched. CDR3 protein: CATTPIAGGFYNEQFF. CDR3 DNA: TGTGCCACCACCCCTATAGCGGGAGGGTTCTACAATGAGCAGTTCTTC.

This clone has a handful of counts. The chain links TRBV13 to TRBJ1-2, with D tentatively TRBD1 (6 bases). The V and J ends lost 5 bases and 1 base respectively, with 11 bases between them. The CDR3 runs 14 residues. Germline CDR1 and CDR2: PRHDT and FYEKMQ (reference sequence). CDR3 coding DNA: TGTGCCAGCAGCCCAGGACAGCTTAACTATGGCTACACCTTC. Translated, it gives CASSPGQLNYGYTF. The whole variable domain, remainder taken from reference TRBV13 and TRBJ1-2, is AAGVIQSPRHLIKEKRETATLKCYPIPRHDTVYWYQQGPGQDPQFLISFYEKMQSDKGSIPDRFSAQQFSDYHSELNMSSLELGDSALYFCASSPGQLNYGYTFGSGTRLTVV.

The rearrangement joins TRBV25-1 to TRBJ2-7; D perhaps matches TRBD1 (5 bases). This CDR3 is built from 15 residues. V was pared by 2 bases and J by 2 bases, with 13 bases between. Germline-derived CDR1 and CDR2 are MGHDK and SYGVNS. The chain's CDR3 is CASSEGASPTYEQYF. The CDR3 DNA reads as TGTGCCAGCAGTGAAGGGGCCAGCCCGACCTACGAGCAGTACTTC.

In this sample, this clone turned up a few times. The V call is TRBV7-9, the J call TRBJ2-7, with D uncertain. CDR1 is SEHNR, CDR2 FQNEAQ, per germline (reference sequence). V lost 1 base and J 2 bases, leaving 6 bases between the germline ends. The CDR3 consists of 13 residues. The CDR3 spells CASSLEGPYEQYF. Written as DNA, the CDR3 is TGTGCCAGCAGCTTAGAAGGCCCCTACGAGCAGTACTTC. The full variable domain, with the rest looked up from reference TRBV7-9 and TRBJ2-7, is DTGVSQNPRHKITKRGQNVTFRCDPISEHNRLYWYRQTLGQGPEFLTYFQNEAQLEKSRLLSDRFSAERPKGSFSTLEIQRTEQGDSAMYLCASSLEGPYEQYFGPGTRLTVT.

The J gene is TRBJ1-1, the V gene TRBV7-9; possible D gene TRBD1, 5 bases. This CDR3 region has 14 residues. V lost 4 bases and J 7 bases, leaving 16 bases between the germline ends. The germline gives CDR1 SEHNR, CDR2 FQNEAQ (reference sequence). The CDR3 nucleotides are TGTGCCAGCAGCTATATTGGGACCGGATTTGAAGCTTTCTTT. Residues: CASSYIGTGFEAFF.

The rearrangement uses TRBV5-4 and TRBJ1-2, with TRBD1 matching over 8 bases. The CDR3 covers 13 residues. CDR1 SGHNT and CDR2 YYREEE come from the germline V gene (reference sequence). J was trimmed by 4 bases and V by 6 bases; bases with no gene match: 5. CDR3 loop: CASTIDRGYGYTF. In DNA form, the CDR3 reads TGTGCCAGCACCATTGACAGGGGCTATGGCTACACCTTC.

Notes on this clone: Mismatch with germline at one junction end may stem from a read error. The gene calls are TRBV29-1 and TRBJ2-7; D may be TRBD1 (5 bases). The germline V gene encodes CDR1 SQVTM and CDR2 ANQGSEA. This CDR3 has 13 amino acids. CDR3 sequence: CSVQDSHSYEQYF. As DNA, the CDR3 is TGCAGCGTTCAAGACAGCCACTCCTACGAGCAGTACTTC.

The chain links TRBV2 to TRBJ1-3; D possibly corresponds to TRBD1 (5 bases). The CDR3 loop spans 15 amino acids. CDR1 is SNHLY and CDR2 is FYNNEI in the germline V gene. V lost 8 bases, J lost 0 bases, and 14 bases lay in between. The CDR3 DNA sequence: TGTGCCAGCTCGGACACTGGCAGCTCTGGAAACACCATATATTTT. It translates to CASSDTGSSGNTIYF.

The V and J genes are TRBV6-5 and TRBJ2-7; D is unresolved. Trimming left V 6 bases short and J 3 bases short, with 9 bases between. The CDR3 totals 12 residues. In germline, CDR1 is MNHEY, CDR2 SVGAGI. Here the CDR3 reads CASRRTDYEQYF. The DNA of the CDR3 is TGTGCCAGCAGGCGTACTGACTACGAGCAGTACTTC.

V and J are TRBV7-3 and TRBJ2-3; 10 bases align to TRBD2. Germline V gene data show CDR1 as SGHTA and CDR2 as FQGTGA. CDR3 length: 15 amino acids. Trimming took 2 bases from V and 1 from J; bases not matched to a gene: 0. For the CDR3, the DNA is TGTGCCAGCAGCTTAGGGACTAGCGGCACAGATACGCAGTATTTT. This sequence encodes CASSLGTSGTDTQYF.

The chain recombines TRBV5-4 with TRBJ1-6; weak D call: TRBD1 (5 bases). The ends were cut back, 5 bases at V and 6 bases at J, with 12 bases in the middle. Looked up from germline, CDR1 is SGHNT and CDR2 is YYREEE (reference sequence). The CDR3 length is 14 residues. The CDR3 DNA reads TGTGCCAGCAGTCGACAGAGAATTAATTCACCCCTCCACTTT. This codes for CASSRQRINSPLHF.

CDR3 bases: TGTGCCAGCAGCACCACTAGCGGGACCGGGGAGCTGTTTTTT. This codes for CASSTTSGTGELFF. V is TRBV7-9 and J is TRBJ2-2; 9 bases are shared with TRBD2. CDR1 is SEHNR, CDR2 FQNEAQ, per germline (reference sequence). This CDR3 is built from 14 residues. The V segment lost 5 bases and the J segment 5 bases; nucleotides outside the gene matches: 3. Complete variable domain (other parts from reference TRBV7-9 and TRBJ2-2): DTGVSQNPRHKITKRGQNVTFRCDPISEHNRLYWYRQTLGQGPEFLTYFQNEAQLEKSRLLSDRFSAERPKGSFSTLEIQRTEQGDSAMYLCASSTTSGTGELFFGEGSRLTVL.

The genes are TRBV5-1 and TRBJ2-7; perhaps TRBD2 as D (6 bases). The CDR3 length is 16 residues. From germline, CDR1 is SGHRS and CDR2 YFSETQ. V lost 3 bases, J lost 1 base, and 17 bases lay in between. As DNA, the CDR3 is TGCGCCAGCAGCTGGGTGGAGGGGCGGGCGTCCTACGAGCAGTACTTC. It translates to CASSWVEGRASYEQYF.

The gene calls are TRBV13 and TRBJ1-1; D perhaps matches TRBD1 (5 bases). There are 16 residues in the CDR3. With 0 bases removed from V and 1 base from J, the gap between germline ends came to 12 bases. Germline CDR1 and CDR2: PRHDT and FYEKMQ (reference sequence). CDR3 region: CASSLGPSGANTEAFF. The CDR3 nucleotides read TGTGCCAGCAGCTTAGGCCCTTCCGGGGCGAACACTGAAGCTTTCTTT.

The chain recombines TRBV7-6 with TRBJ2-7, with D maybe TRBD1 (5 bases). The CDR3 sequence is 15 residues long. From germline, CDR1 is SGHVS and CDR2 FNYEAQ. Trimming removed 1 base from V and 2 bases from J, with 12 bases in between. The CDR3 DNA reads TGTGCCAGCAGCTTAGGCGCAGGGAATGCCTACGAGCAGTACTTC. It yields the protein CASSLGAGNAYEQYF.

The V gene is TRBV30, the J gene TRBJ1-1; possible D gene TRBD1, 5 bases. This CDR3 has 22 residues. In germline, CDR1 is GTSNPN, CDR2 SVGIG (reference sequence). The ends were cut back, 1 base at V and 0 bases at J, with 33 bases in the middle. DNA for the CDR3: TGTGCCTGGAGTGAAATCGATGGTGGGTCTACCGTGGGACGCGAGGTGAACACTGAAGCTTTCTTT. Its translation is CAWSEIDGGSTVGREVNTEAFF.

The chain recombines TRBV5-4 with TRBJ2-1, with TRBD2 identical over 12 bases. The CDR3 extends over 16 amino acids. The V gene's germline CDR1 is SGHNT and CDR2 YYREEE (reference sequence). V lost 0 bases, J lost 8 bases, and 6 bases stayed unmatched. The CDR3 DNA sequence: TGTGCCAGCAGCTTGGCCCCACTAGCGGGAGGCTATGAGCAGTTCTTC. It codes for CASSLAPLAGGYEQFF.

This chain links TRBV30 with TRBJ2-1; no reliable D call. Germline V gene data show CDR1 as GTSNPN and CDR2 as SVGIG (reference sequence). The CDR3 is 14 amino acids. With 4 bases removed from V and 0 bases from J, the gap between germline ends came to 10 bases. The CDR3, as DNA: TGTGCCTGGATGAGTTATAGCTCCTACAATGAGCAGTTCTTC. Its translation: CAWMSYSSYNEQFF.

This chain connects TRBV7-9 to TRBJ2-7; TRBD2 agrees at 8 bases. V lost 0 bases, J lost 2 bases, and 3 bases stayed unmatched. The CDR3 spans 15 residues. CDR1 and CDR2 (germline): SEHNR, FQNEAQ (reference sequence). CDR3: CASSLAGLVAYEQYF. DNA of the CDR3: TGTGCCAGCAGCTTAGCGGGACTAGTTGCCTACGAGCAGTACTTC.

The chain uses TRBV15 and TRBJ1-3; D is unresolved. The germline V gene encodes CDR1 LNHNV and CDR2 YYDKDF (reference sequence). With 3 bases removed from V and 0 bases from J, the gap between germline ends came to 9 bases. CDR3 size: 15 residues. In nucleotides, the CDR3 is TGTGCCACCAGCAGGGACGGTTTCTCTGGAAACACCATATATTTT. It translates to CATSRDGFSGNTIYF. Supplemented by reference TRBV15 and TRBJ1-3, the full variable domain reads DAMVIQNPRYQVTQFGKPVTLSCSQTLNHNVMYWYQQKSSQAPKLLFHYYDKDFNNEADTPDNFQSRRPNTSFCFLDIRSPGLGDTAMYLCATSRDGFSGNTIYFGEGSWLTVV.

The CDR3, as DNA: TGTGCCAGCAGCGTACAGGGTGGGACCTACGAGCAGTACTTC. Translated, it gives CASSVQGGTYEQYF. V usage is TRBV9 and J usage is TRBJ2-7; D possibly corresponds to TRBD1 (5 bases). This CDR3 region has 14 residues. The V end lost 1 base, the J end lost 2 bases, and 10 bases lay between the germline ends. Looked up from germline, CDR1 is SGDLS and CDR2 is YYNGEE. Combining the CDR3 with reference TRBV9 and TRBJ2-7 gives the whole variable domain DSGVTQTPKHLITATGQRVTLRCSPRSGDLSVYWYQQSLDQGLQFLIQYYNGEERAKGNILERFSAQQFPDLHSELNLSSLELGDSALYFCASSVQGGTYEQYFGPGTRLTVT.

This chain connects TRBV28 to TRBJ2-1; 11 bases are a match to TRBD2. This CDR3 comprises 14 residues. CDR1 MDHEN and CDR2 SYDVKM come from the germline V gene. V shed 6 bases, J shed 3 bases, and the junction held 1 base outside the gene matches. CDR3 coding DNA: TGTGCCAGCAGGACTAGCGGGATCTACAATGAGCAGTTCTTC. This sequence encodes CASRTSGIYNEQFF.

The rearrangement uses TRBV12-5 and TRBJ2-1; 10 bases agree with TRBD2. The CDR3 contains 15 residues. Germline values: CDR1 LGHNT, CDR2 FRNRAP. The V gene end was trimmed by 1 base and the J gene end by 8 bases; junction bases not matched to a gene: 5. CDR3 coding DNA: TGTGCTAGTGGTTTGGGCCTAGCGGGAGTGGATGAGCAGTTCTTC. Translating gives CASGLGLAGVDEQFF.

The chain employs TRBV7-6 and TRBJ2-2; no clear D gene. Trimming took 5 bases from V and 6 from J, leaving 16 bases between them. The V gene's germline CDR1 is SGHVS and CDR2 FNYEAQ. This CDR3 has 15 residues. Here the CDR3 reads CASSHTVDSAGELFF. The CDR3 DNA reads TGTGCCAGCAGCCATACTGTCGACTCGGCCGGGGAGCTGTTTTTT.

The chain couples TRBV4-3 to TRBJ1-4; D unresolved. Between the trimmed V and J ends, which lost 4 bases and 5 bases, there was a span of 14 bases. The length of the CDR3 is 15 residues. Germline CDR1 is LGHNA and CDR2 is YSLEER. The CDR3 DNA sequence: TGCGCCAGCAGCCGTATGGGAGGAACAAATGAAAAACTGTTTTTT. Translating it yields CASSRMGGTNEKLFF.